The 25 T cell receptor beta chains reported below all come from one sample, sequenced in a study of vaccination effects on CD4 cells after COVID-19. The ViraFEST assay expanded antigen-specific CD4+ T cells with viral peptide pools before sequencing. Culture lasted 10 days before CD4+ T cell isolation. Vaccine recipients lacked prior SARS-CoV-2 infection and had negative nucleocapsid antibodies. No cognate antigen is known for these TCRs. The repertoire was sequenced with immunoSEQ multiplex PCR; TCRdb's copy has only in-frame clones and lacks some. The sample includes some 69,000 clones, about 72% of them seen just once. The source was CD4+ T cells from PBMCs cultured with HCoV-NL63 spike peptides, collected before COVID-19 vaccination. Source of these receptors: a human donor who received a COVID-19 vaccine.

The chain combines TRBV6-5 with TRBJ1-2; no reliable D call. Germline CDR1 is MNHEY and CDR2 is SVGAGI. This CDR3 has 14 amino acids. Trimming shortened V by 6 bases and J by 4 bases, and 15 bases separated the two germline ends. The CDR3 DNA sequence: TGTGCCAGCAGCTTGGGCCCGGGCGGCTATGGCTACACCTTC. Translated, it gives CASSLGPGGYGYTF.

J is TRBJ1-2 and V is TRBV5-6, with D tentatively TRBD1 (5 bases). Germline loops: CDR1 SGHDT, CDR2 YYEEEE. V gave up 4 bases and J gave up 7 bases, with 8 bases separating them. This CDR3 spans 11 amino acids. CDR3 bases: TGTGCCAGCAGCCCAGGGAGTGGCTACACCTTC. Its protein is CASSPGSGYTF.

The rearrangement uses TRBV2 and TRBJ2-3, with 9 bases fitting TRBD2. The CDR3 contains 16 residues. The germline V gene encodes CDR1 SNHLY and CDR2 FYNNEI. Trimming took 5 bases from V and 0 from J; bases not matched to a gene: 6. For the CDR3, the DNA is TGTGCCAGCAGTTACCTAGCGGGACCGAGCACAGATACGCAGTATTTT. As protein: CASSYLAGPSTDTQYF.

The rearrangement uses TRBV18 and TRBJ2-1; no definite D call. Germline V gene data show CDR1 as KGHSH and CDR2 as LQKENI. V dropped 0 bases and J dropped 4 bases, with 7 bases sitting between them. This CDR3 spans 14 amino acids. The CDR3 spells CASSPPTSYNEQFF. The CDR3 nucleotides are TGTGCCAGCTCACCACCGACCTCGTACAATGAGCAGTTCTTC. Looking up the rest from reference TRBV18 and TRBJ2-1 gives the full variable domain: NAGVMQNPRHLVRRRGQEARLRCSPMKGHSHVYWYRQLPEEGLKFMVYLQKENIIDESGMPKERFSAEFPKEGPSILRIQQVVRGDSAAYFCASSPPTSYNEQFFGPGTRLTVL.

The chain recombines TRBV7-2 with TRBJ1-6; D possibly corresponds to TRBD1 (5 bases). Trimming stripped 4 bases from V and 8 bases from J, with 9 bases between. The CDR3 extends over 13 amino acids. Per germline, CDR1 SGHTA and CDR2 FQGNSA. CDR3 region: CASSSAGYSPLHF. The CDR3 bases are TGTGCCAGCAGCTCCGCAGGGTATTCACCCCTCCACTTT.

The chain links TRBV5-8 to TRBJ2-2, with 8 bases aligning to TRBD1. The junction had 5 bases not matched to a gene; V was cut back by 4 bases and J by 0 bases. Germline V gives CDR1 SGHTS, CDR2 YDEGEE. The CDR3 has 16 amino acids. CDR3 nucleotides: TGTGCCAGCAGCCCATGGACAGGGTCGAACACCGGGGAGCTGTTTTTT. Protein sequence: CASSPWTGSNTGELFF.

The V and J genes are TRBV20-1 and TRBJ2-7; a possible D gene is TRBD2 (6 bases). Germline CDR1 reads DFQATT; CDR2 reads SNEGSKA (reference sequence). The germline V and J ends were trimmed by 6 bases and 5 bases, with 11 bases remaining between them. The CDR3 has 11 amino acids. CDR3 sequence: CSARLGDEQYV. The CDR3, as DNA: TGCAGTGCCCGACTAGGGGACGAGCAGTACGTC.

This clone was detected once. The rearrangement uses TRBV7-2 and TRBJ2-5; the match to TRBD2 covers 9 bases. V gave up 4 bases and J gave up 5 bases; unmatched junction bases: 5. This CDR3 contains 14 residues. Germline V gene data show CDR1 as SGHTA and CDR2 as FQGNSA. CDR3 nucleotides: TGTGCCAGCAGCTCAGCGGGGGGCTGGGAGACCCAGTACTTC. Translated, it gives CASSSAGGWETQYF.

The V gene is TRBV6-5, the J gene TRBJ2-2; D is unclear. Trimming pared 7 bases from V and 0 bases from J, leaving 9 bases between. Germline CDR1 reads MNHEY; CDR2 reads SVGAGI. This CDR3 comprises 14 residues. This CDR3 reads CASIKRSNTGELFF. As DNA, the CDR3 is TGTGCCAGCATTAAACGATCGAACACCGGGGAGCTGTTTTTT.

J is TRBJ2-1 and V is TRBV3-1 (or the pseudogene TRBV3-2); possible D gene TRBD2, 6 bases. CDR3 length equals 15 residues. The germline V gene has CDR1 LGHDT and CDR2 YNNKEL (reference sequence). Deletions cut 1 base from V and 2 bases from J, with 9 bases between. For the CDR3, the DNA is TGTGCCAGCAGCCAAGGGGGGGTACCCTACAATGAGCAGTTCTTC. Translating it yields CASSQGGVPYNEQFF.

The chain combines TRBV6-6 with TRBJ2-7, with D possibly TRBD1 on 5 matching bases. V was clipped by 3 bases and J by 5 bases, with 8 bases between them. This CDR3 has 12 amino acids. Looked up from germline, CDR1 is MNHNY and CDR2 is SVGAGI (reference sequence). For the CDR3, the DNA is TGTGCCAGCAGTTATCGACAGAACGAGCAGTACGTC. As protein: CASSYRQNEQYV.

There are a few counts of this clone. The V and J genes are TRBV2 and TRBJ1-2, with a weak D call TRBD1 (5 bases). The CDR3 runs 13 residues. V was trimmed by 2 bases and J by 6 bases, leaving 10 bases between them. Germline CDR1 and CDR2: SNHLY and FYNNEI. The CDR3 DNA reads as TGTGCCAGCAGTGAAAGGTGGGGACATGGCTACACCTTC. Its protein product is CASSERWGHGYTF.

CDR3 coding DNA: TGCGCCAGCAGCTTGGTTCCAGCCGGGGAGCTGTTTTTT. As protein: CASSLVPAGELFF. V usage is TRBV5-1 and J usage is TRBJ2-2, with unresolved D. This CDR3 has 13 residues. In germline, CDR1 is SGHRS, CDR2 YFSETQ. With 0 bases removed from V and 6 bases from J, the gap between germline ends came to 6 bases.

The V and J genes are TRBV3-1 (or the pseudogene TRBV3-2) and TRBJ2-2; 8 bases line up with TRBD2. The length of the CDR3 is 17 residues. Germline lookup yields CDR1 LGHDT and CDR2 YNNKEL (reference sequence). The junction had 7 bases not matched to a gene; V was cut back by 4 bases and J by 0 bases. CDR3 sequence reads: CASSLFTSGANTGELFF. Written as DNA, the CDR3 is TGTGCCAGCAGCCTTTTTACTAGCGGAGCGAACACCGGGGAGCTGTTTTTT.

V gene TRBV7-3 combines with J gene TRBJ2-1, with 9 bases fitting TRBD2. The CDR3 is 19 amino acids. The trim removed 0 bases at V and 8 bases at J, leaving 17 bases unmatched. Germline V CDR1 and CDR2: SGHTA, FQGTGA. The CDR3 reads CASSLTRGEAGGRNHEQFF. The CDR3 bases are TGTGCCAGCAGCTTAACCCGGGGGGAAGCGGGGGGACGCAATCATGAGCAGTTCTTC.

This clone has just a few counts. The chain has TRBV7-9 and TRBJ2-2; D is undetermined. From germline, CDR1 is SEHNR and CDR2 FQNEAQ (reference sequence). V was trimmed by 5 bases and J by 0 bases, leaving 13 bases between them. The CDR3 runs 16 residues. CDR3 DNA: TGTGCCAGCAGCCGTTCTCGTAATGCGAACACCGGGGAGCTGTTTTTT. Its protein is CASSRSRNANTGELFF.

The chain couples TRBV20-1 to TRBJ1-2, with D maybe TRBD1 (5 bases). V was shortened by 3 bases and J by 8 bases, with 13 bases between the two germline ends. The CDR3 runs to 12 residues. CDR1 is DFQATT, CDR2 SNEGSKA, per germline (reference sequence). The CDR3 loop reads CSASFGTGGYTF. The CDR3 bases are TGCAGTGCTAGTTTCGGGACCGGCGGCTACACCTTC.

The genes are TRBV11-2 and TRBJ2-7; 7 nucleotides align to TRBD1. J gave up 4 bases and V 5 bases, and 8 bases lay outside the gene matches. This CDR3 has 14 residues. CDR1 and CDR2 (germline): SGHAT, FQNNGV. This CDR3 reads CASSLTTGRYEQYV. The DNA of the CDR3 is TGTGCCAGCAGCCTAACGACAGGGAGATACGAGCAGTACGTC.

The chain has TRBV6-5 and TRBJ1-4, with 7 bases matching TRBD1. Germline assignment: CDR1 MNHEY and CDR2 SVGAGI. The trim removed 4 bases at V and 0 bases at J, leaving 2 bases unmatched. There are 15 residues in the CDR3. Written as DNA, the CDR3 is TGTGCCAGCAGTTTTACAGGGGCAACTAATGAAAAACTGTTTTTT. It codes for CASSFTGATNEKLFF.

This clone was seen just once. The chain combines TRBV19 with TRBJ2-5, with 15 positions matching TRBD2. Trimming took 4 bases from V and 4 from J; bases not matched to a gene: 4. Looked up from germline, CDR1 is LNHDA and CDR2 is SQIVND (reference sequence). This CDR3 contains 16 residues. CDR3 coding DNA: TGTGCCAGTAGTAGGACTAGCGGGGGGGCCCGAGAGACCCAGTACTTC. Residues: CASSRTSGGARETQYF.

The chain couples TRBV2 to TRBJ1-5; 7 positions match TRBD1. The germline CDR1 and CDR2 sequences are SNHLY and FYNNEI. The CDR3 extends over 15 amino acids. Trimming took 7 bases from V and 0 from J; bases not matched to a gene: 6. The CDR3 DNA reads as TGTGCCAGCACTTTACAGGGGCATAGCAATCAGCCCCAGCATTTT. Translated, it gives CASTLQGHSNQPQHF. Full variable domain (outside the CDR3, taken from reference TRBV2 and TRBJ1-5): EPEVTQTPSHQVTQMGQEVILRCVPISNHLYFYWYRQILGQKVEFLVSFYNNEISEKSEIFDDQFSVERPDGSNFTLKIRSTKLEDSAMYFCASTLQGHSNQPQHFGDGTRLSIL.

The genes are TRBV7-2 and TRBJ2-1; no clear D gene. This CDR3 region has 15 residues. The V end was cut by 1 base, the J end by 3 bases, with 10 bases between. Germline CDR1 is SGHTA and CDR2 is FQGNSA. CDR3 coding DNA: TGTGCCAGCAGCTTAGAACAGACCCTCTACAATGAGCAGTTCTTC. Residues: CASSLEQTLYNEQFF.

The V call is TRBV5-6, the J call TRBJ1-5; D gene uncertain. This CDR3 is 15 amino acids long. V lost 0 bases and J lost 0, with 7 bases in between. CDR1 is SGHDT, CDR2 YYEEEE, per germline. In DNA, the CDR3 is TGTGCCAGCAGCTTGGGCCAGACTAGCAATCAGCCCCAGCATTTT. It yields the protein CASSLGQTSNQPQHF.

The chain is built from TRBV2 and TRBJ2-5, with 11 bases matching TRBD2. Germline CDR1 is SNHLY and CDR2 is FYNNEI. The CDR3 is made up of 15 amino acids. V shed 4 bases and J 5 bases; nucleotides not matched to a gene: 6. The CDR3: CASSGLAGPTETQYF. CDR3 nucleotide sequence: TGTGCCAGCAGTGGACTAGCGGGGCCCACGGAGACCCAGTACTTC. Together with reference TRBV2 and TRBJ2-5, the CDR3 gives the full variable domain: EPEVTQTPSHQVTQMGQEVILRCVPISNHLYFYWYRQILGQKVEFLVSFYNNEISEKSEIFDDQFSVERPDGSNFTLKIRSTKLEDSAMYFCASSGLAGPTETQYFGPGTRLLVL.

The rearrangement uses TRBV4-1 and TRBJ2-5, with TRBD2 matching over 7 bases. From germline, CDR1 is MGHRA and CDR2 YSYEKL. V lost 5 bases to trimming and J lost 5 bases; unmatched junction nucleotides: 29. The CDR3 length is 21 residues. The CDR3 DNA sequence: TGCGCCAGCAGCTTCTCGAACCGGCAGCCCGGTCAGTGGGGGGGTCGGGAGACCCAGTACTTC. Encoded protein: CASSFSNRQPGQWGGRETQYF.